The rows below give T cell receptor beta chains drawn from one sample of a study of blood T cell repertoires in COVID-19. Method: immunoSEQ multiplex PCR; TCRdb's copy keeps in-frame clones and lacks some. The data contain approximately 170,000 clones, roughly 93% of them singletons. The sequencing sample was made of peripheral blood. These receptors were obtained from a young man with COVID-19, enrolled during active disease. Both conserved end residues are part of each CDR3. The D gene is left open where the match is weak. A row's size may be missing; if present it is once, few, many or a size class.

NA,TRBD2,TRBJ2-5,TRBV25-1,TGTGCCAGCAGTCCTAGCGGGAGAGCCCAAGAGACCCAGTACTTC,CASSPSGRAQETQYF
once,TRBD1,TRBJ2-7,TRBV11-2,TGTGCCAGCAGTTCGACAGGGGGACTACCCACCTACGAGCAGTACTTC,CASSSTGGLPTYEQYF
NA,NA,TRBJ2-7,TRBV27,TGTGCCAGCAGTTTATCCGGGAGCTCCTACGAGCAGTACTTC,CASSLSGSSYEQYF
NA,NA,TRBJ2-2,TRBV12-3/TRBV12-4,TGTGCCAGCAGTTTAGATCGGACCGGGGAGCTGTTTTTT,CASSLDRTGELFF
NA,TRBD1,TRBJ2-7,TRBV6-6,TGTGCCAGCATCCCCGGGACAGGGGTAGGCGAGCAGTACTTC,CASIPGTGVGEQYF
once,NA,TRBJ1-3,TRBV2,TGTGCCAGCAGTCAGGACAGCTTCTCTGGAAACACCATATATTTT,CASSQDSFSGNTIYF
NA,TRBD1,TRBJ2-3,TRBV9,TGTGCCAGCAGCGTAGGGGGCAGGGGGCGTAGAGATACGCAGTATTTT,CASSVGGRGRRDTQYF
once,TRBD1,TRBJ1-1,TRBV9,TGTGCCAGCAGCGCCACAGGGGGCGTGGGCACTGAAGCTTTCTTT,CASSATGGVGTEAFF
NA,TRBD1,TRBJ2-3,TRBV28,TGTGCCAGCAGTCACGGGACAGGGGGGACAGATACGCAGTATTTT,CASSHGTGGTDTQYF
NA,NA,TRBJ2-1,TRBV7-9,TGTGCCAGCAGCTTAGGCCAGGGGTACAATGAGCAGTTCTTC,CASSLGQGYNEQFF
NA,TRBD2,TRBJ2-5,TRBV27,TGTGCCAGCAGTCCCCTAGCGGGAGCGGTGGAGACCCAGTACTTC,CASSPLAGAVETQYF
NA,TRBD1,TRBJ1-5,TRBV6-5,TGTGCCAGCAGAACAGGGGAACGTAGCAATCAGCCCCAGCATTTT,CASRTGERSNQPQHF
NA,TRBD1,TRBJ1-2,TRBV6-5,TGTGCCAGCAGTCGTTCGGGACAGGTTGGACGTGGCTACACCTTC,CASSRSGQVGRGYTF
NA,TRBD1,TRBJ2-2,TRBV19,TGTGCCAGTATTCGGACAGGGTCGACGAACACCGGGGAGCTGTTTTTT,CASIRTGSTNTGELFF
NA,TRBD1,TRBJ2-2,TRBV27,TGTGCCAGCAGTTTAAGGGTGACAGGGAGAAGCTCCTTATGGCCCGGGGAGCTGTTTTTT,CASSLRVTGRSSLWPGELFF
NA,TRBD1,TRBJ1-2,TRBV11-2,TGTGCCAGCAGCCCCGTCGGGACAGGGGGCCATGGCTACACCTTC,CASSPVGTGGHGYTF
NA,TRBD1,TRBJ2-7,TRBV6-5,TGTGCCAGCAGGCCCAGGGGACAGAGGTCCTACGAGCAGTACTTC,CASRPRGQRSYEQYF
NA,TRBD1,TRBJ2-6,TRBV24-1,TGTGCCACCAGTGATTCCGGGACAGGGAACTCTGGGGCCAACGTCCTGACTTTC,CATSDSGTGNSGANVLTF
NA,TRBD1,TRBJ1-1,TRBV6-5,TGTGCCAGCAAACAGGGGGAAGTGACTGAAGCTTTCTTT,CASKQGEVTEAFF
NA,TRBD1,TRBJ1-2,TRBV28,TGTGCCAGCAGTTTATATCGGACAGGGGGGGGTAATGGCTACACCTTC,CASSLYRTGGGNGYTF
NA,TRBD2,TRBJ2-1,TRBV29-1,TGCAGCGGAGGACTTAGGACTAGCGGGAGCAATGAGCAGTTCTTC,CSGGLRTSGSNEQFF
NA,NA,TRBJ2-7,TRBV4-1,TGCGCCAGCAGCCAATTCTCGGACTGGAACGAGCAGTACTTC,CASSQFSDWNEQYF
once,NA,TRBJ2-2,TRBV28,TGTGCCAGCAGTTTACCGACCGGGGAGCTGTTTTTT,CASSLPTGELFF
NA,TRBD1,TRBJ2-7,TRBV6-2/TRBV6-3,TGTGCCAGCAGTTCCCCGGACAGGGGCGAGCAGTACTTC,CASSSPDRGEQYF
NA,NA,TRBJ1-6,TRBV28,TGTGCCAGCAGAAGCAGGTCACCCCTCCACTTT,CASRSRSPLHF
NA,TRBD2,TRBJ2-7,TRBV20-1,TGCAGTGCCAGTCGGACTAGCTTGTACGAGCAGTACTTC,CSASRTSLYEQYF
NA,NA,TRBJ1-3,TRBV9,TGTGCCAGCAGCCCCTGGGAGAGCACCATATATTTT,CASSPWESTIYF
NA,NA,TRBJ2-1,TRBV6-5,TGTGCCAGCAGTCAGCGCCCATACAATGAGCAGTTCTTC,CASSQRPYNEQFF
NA,NA,TRBJ1-2,TRBV15,TGTGCCACCAACAACAGGGATGGCTACACCTTC,CATNNRDGYTF
once,NA,TRBJ2-1,TRBV4-3,TGCGCCAGCAGCCACGGTAGAAACAATGAGCAGTTCTTC,CASSHGRNNEQFF
NA,TRBD1,TRBJ1-2,TRBV27,TGTGCCAGCAGGGCAGACAGGGGGCAAAGTGGCTACACCTTC,CASRADRGQSGYTF
NA,TRBD2,TRBJ2-7,TRBV5-1,TGCGCCAGCAGCACGAAGGATCCGGGAGGGTTCTACGAGCAGTACTTC,CASSTKDPGGFYEQYF
NA,TRBD1,TRBJ1-2,TRBV9,TGTGCCAGCACCGCCGGAGGGGACAGCTATGGCTACACCTTC,CASTAGGDSYGYTF
NA,NA,TRBJ1-5,TRBV6-5,TGTGCCAGCAGTTACTCGAGGTATAGCAATCAGCCCCAGCATTTT,CASSYSRYSNQPQHF
NA,TRBD1,TRBJ2-1,TRBV19,TGTGCCAGTAGTATGACAGGGGTGGGCTACAATGAGCAGTTCTTC,CASSMTGVGYNEQFF
NA,TRBD1,TRBJ1-6,TRBV19,TGTGCCAGTAGGACGACAGGGAATAATTCACCCCTCCACTTT,CASRTTGNNSPLHF
NA,TRBD1,TRBJ2-2,TRBV6-5,TGTGCCAGCAGTTACCCGGACAGGACGAACACCGGGGAGCTGTTTTTT,CASSYPDRTNTGELFF
once,NA,TRBJ1-3,TRBV19,TGTGCCAGTAGTTCGGACAGCTTCTCTGGAAACACCATATATTTT,CASSSDSFSGNTIYF
NA,TRBD1,TRBJ1-3,TRBV28,TGTGCCAGCACCTCATACCGGGACAGGGGTTCTCTCTCTGGAAACACCATATATTTT,CASTSYRDRGSLSGNTIYF
NA,NA,TRBJ2-7,TRBV28,TGTGCCAGCAGTCCCCCAGAGGACGAGCAGTACTTC,CASSPPEDEQYF